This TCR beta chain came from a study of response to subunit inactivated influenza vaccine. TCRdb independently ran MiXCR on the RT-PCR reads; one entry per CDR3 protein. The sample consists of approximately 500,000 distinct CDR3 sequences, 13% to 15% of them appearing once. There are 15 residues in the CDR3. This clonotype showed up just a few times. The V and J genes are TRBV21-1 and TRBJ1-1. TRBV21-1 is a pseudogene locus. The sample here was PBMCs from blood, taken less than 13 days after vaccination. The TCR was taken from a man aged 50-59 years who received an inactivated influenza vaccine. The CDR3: CASSITGLGGTEAFF. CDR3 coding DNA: TGTGCCAGCAGCATCACTGGCCTGGGAGGCACTGAAGCTTTCTTT.